This T cell receptor (beta chain) was recovered during a study of monozygotic twins with cystic fibrosis. Study-level results: In 13 of 16 pairs, V gene usage was closest to the co-twin's. Monozygotic CF twins shared more identical nucleotide clonotypes than unrelated patients. The repertoire was suggested to be naive-dominated, clonality median 0.0095.

Of note for this clone: The antigen remains undetermined.

The CDR3 loop spans 14 amino acids. Germline CDR1 SGHAT, CDR2 FQNNGV. Trimming left V 4 bases short and J 1 base short, with 8 bases between. Libraries were prepared by immunoSEQ multiplex PCR; TCRdb keeps only in-frame clonotypes and omits some of them. This table has roughly 19,000 clones, 97% appearing once. This chain joins TRBV11-2 and TRBJ1-3; D gene unclear. The receptor was isolated from a woman younger than 45 with cystic fibrosis. The sequenced sample consisted of blood. CDR3 nucleotide sequence: TGTGCCAGCAGCTCGAGGAAGTCTGGAAACACCATATATTTT. Translation gives CASSSRKSGNTIYF.